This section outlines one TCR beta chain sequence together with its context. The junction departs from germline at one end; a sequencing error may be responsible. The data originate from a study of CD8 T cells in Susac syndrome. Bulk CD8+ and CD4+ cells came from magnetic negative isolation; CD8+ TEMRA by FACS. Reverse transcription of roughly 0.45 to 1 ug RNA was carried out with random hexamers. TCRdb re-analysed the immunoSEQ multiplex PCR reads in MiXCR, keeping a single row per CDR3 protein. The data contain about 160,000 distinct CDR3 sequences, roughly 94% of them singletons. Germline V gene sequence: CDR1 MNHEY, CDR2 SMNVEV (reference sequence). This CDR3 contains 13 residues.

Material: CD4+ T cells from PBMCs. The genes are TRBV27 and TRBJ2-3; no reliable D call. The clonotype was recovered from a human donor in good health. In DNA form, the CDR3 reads TGTGTCAGCAGGCTGCCTTCCACAGATACGCAGTATTTT. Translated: CVSRLPSTDTQYF.